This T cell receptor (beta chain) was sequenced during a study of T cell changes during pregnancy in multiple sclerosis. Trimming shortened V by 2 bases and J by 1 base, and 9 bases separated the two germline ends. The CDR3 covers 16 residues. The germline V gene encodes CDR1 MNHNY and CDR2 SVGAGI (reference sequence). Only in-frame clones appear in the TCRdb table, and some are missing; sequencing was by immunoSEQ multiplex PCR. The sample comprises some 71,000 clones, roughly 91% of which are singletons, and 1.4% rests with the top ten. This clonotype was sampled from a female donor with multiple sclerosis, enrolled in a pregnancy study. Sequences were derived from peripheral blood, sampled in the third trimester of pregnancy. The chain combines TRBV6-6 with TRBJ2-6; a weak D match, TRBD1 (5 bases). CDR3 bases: TGTGCCAGCAGTTACCCAGGGTCTTCTGGGGCCAACGTCCTGACTTTC. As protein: CASSYPGSSGANVLTF.